The clone carrying this T cell receptor (beta chain) was observed a few times. These data are taken from a study of blood T cell repertoires in COVID-19. Study-wide context: Italy, Spain and the United States were the sources of the convalescent and acute COVID-19 samples.

Here immunoSEQ multiplex PCR was the method, and the copy in TCRdb shows in-frame clones only, minus some. The repertoire holds roughly 200,000 clones, with roughly 86% as singletons. The length of the CDR3 is 19 residues. Germline CDR1 reads SNHLY; CDR2 reads FYNNEI. V dropped 2 bases and J dropped 0 bases, with 17 bases sitting between them. The sequence was obtained from a man between 18 and 29 years old with active or convalescent COVID-19. The chain uses TRBV2 and TRBJ1-6; D unclear. The specimen sequenced was peripheral blood. As DNA, the CDR3 is TGTGCCAGCAGTGAAAAAAGCCCTCTCCAAAGCTCCTATAATTCACCCCTCCACTTT. Amino acids: CASSEKSPLQSSYNSPLHF.